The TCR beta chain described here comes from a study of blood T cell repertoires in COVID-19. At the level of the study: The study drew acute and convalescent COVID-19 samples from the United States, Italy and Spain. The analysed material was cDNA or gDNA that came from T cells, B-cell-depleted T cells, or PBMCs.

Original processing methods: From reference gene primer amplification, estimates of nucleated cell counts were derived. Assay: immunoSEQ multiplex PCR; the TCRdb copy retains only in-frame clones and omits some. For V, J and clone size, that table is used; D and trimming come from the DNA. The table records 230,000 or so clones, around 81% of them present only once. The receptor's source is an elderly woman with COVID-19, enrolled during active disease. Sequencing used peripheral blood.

For the CDR3, the DNA is TGTGCCAGCTCAGCAAACCTGGGACAGGTGGACACTGAAGCTTTCTTT. Translated: CASSANLGQVDTEAFF. This chain joins TRBV18 and TRBJ1-1, with 8 bases lining up with TRBD1. CDR3 length: 16 residues. With 5 bases clipped from V and 3 bases from J, the junction kept 11 bases outside the gene matches. Germline CDR1 is KGHSH and CDR2 is LQKENI.